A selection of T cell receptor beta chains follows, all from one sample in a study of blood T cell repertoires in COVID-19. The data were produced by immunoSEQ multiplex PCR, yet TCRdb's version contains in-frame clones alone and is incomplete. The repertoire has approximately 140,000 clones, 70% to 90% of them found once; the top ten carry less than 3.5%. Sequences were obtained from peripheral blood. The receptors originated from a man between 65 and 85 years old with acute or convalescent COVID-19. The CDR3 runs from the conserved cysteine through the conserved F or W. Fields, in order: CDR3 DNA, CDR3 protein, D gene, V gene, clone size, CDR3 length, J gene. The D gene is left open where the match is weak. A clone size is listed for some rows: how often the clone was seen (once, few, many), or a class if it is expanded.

DNA: TGTGCCAGCAGCAAAGGACAGGATAATGAGCAGTTCTTC; CDR3: CASSKGQDNEQFF; D: TRBD1; V: TRBV11-3; size: -; length: 13; J: TRBJ2-1
DNA: TGTGCCAGCAGTTCAGGGGCAACTAATGAAAAACTGTTTTTT; CDR3: CASSSGATNEKLFF; D: -; V: TRBV6-6; size: -; length: 14; J: TRBJ1-4
DNA: TGTGCCAGCAGTGGGAGAGGACAGCATCACTCCTCAAACTATGGCTACACCTTC; CDR3: CASSGRGQHHSSNYGYTF; D: -; V: TRBV2; size: -; length: 18; J: TRBJ1-2
DNA: TGTGCCAGCAGTTACTCGTCCGGGACTAGCGGGAGGTACAGCACAGATACGCAGTATTTT; CDR3: CASSYSSGTSGRYSTDTQYF; D: TRBD2; V: TRBV6-2/TRBV6-3; size: once; length: 20; J: TRBJ2-3
DNA: TGTGCCAGCAGCTTCGGTGGGAGAGAGACCCAGTACTTC; CDR3: CASSFGGRETQYF; D: -; V: TRBV7-3; size: -; length: 13; J: TRBJ2-5
DNA: TGTGCCAGCAGCCAGCCGGGCAATGAGCAGTTCTTC; CDR3: CASSQPGNEQFF; D: -; V: TRBV7-2; size: -; length: 12; J: TRBJ2-1
DNA: TGTGCCAGCAGCTTAACGGTAGAAAACGAGCAGTACTTC; CDR3: CASSLTVENEQYF; D: -; V: TRBV7-3; size: -; length: 13; J: TRBJ2-7
DNA: TGTGCCACCAGCTCGGGACTAGCGGGAGTCCGCGAGCAGTACTTC; CDR3: CATSSGLAGVREQYF; D: TRBD2; V: TRBV15; size: -; length: 15; J: TRBJ2-7
DNA: TGTGCCAGCAGTTCGTCCGGGACAGAGCCATACGAGCAGTACTTC; CDR3: CASSSSGTEPYEQYF; D: TRBD1; V: TRBV27; size: -; length: 15; J: TRBJ2-7
DNA: TGCAGCGTAGCGAAAGACAGGGTGGGGGAGCAGTACTTC; CDR3: CSVAKDRVGEQYF; D: TRBD1; V: TRBV29-1; size: -; length: 13; J: TRBJ2-7
DNA: TGTGCCAGCAGCCAAGATCCCGCAGGGGTCTCACCCCTCCACTTT; CDR3: CASSQDPAGVSPLHF; D: -; V: TRBV14; size: many; length: 15; J: TRBJ1-6
DNA: TGTGCCAGCAGCTTGTTCGACAGGGGGTACTACGAGCAGTACTTC; CDR3: CASSLFDRGYYEQYF; D: TRBD1; V: TRBV5-5; size: -; length: 15; J: TRBJ2-7
DNA: TGCAGCGTTGAAGACGGGGGTTTGAACACCGGGGAGCTGTTTTTT; CDR3: CSVEDGGLNTGELFF; D: -; V: TRBV29-1; size: -; length: 15; J: TRBJ2-2
DNA: TGTGCCAGCAGCTTAGGGGGTGTTGGAGAGACCCAGTACTTC; CDR3: CASSLGGVGETQYF; D: -; V: TRBV5-4; size: -; length: 14; J: TRBJ2-5
DNA: TGTGCCAGTCTGGCGGGGGGGTTCCAGTTCTTC; CDR3: CASLAGGFQFF; D: TRBD2; V: TRBV19; size: -; length: 11; J: TRBJ2-1
DNA: TGTGCCAGCTCACCCTCGACAGGGGTTAATCAGCCCCAGCATTTT; CDR3: CASSPSTGVNQPQHF; D: TRBD1; V: TRBV18; size: few; length: 15; J: TRBJ1-5
DNA: TGTGCCAGCAGCTTAGCGGGAAGCGTGGAAGATACGCAGTATTTT; CDR3: CASSLAGSVEDTQYF; D: TRBD2; V: TRBV5-6; size: -; length: 15; J: TRBJ2-3
DNA: TGCGCCAGCAGCCCTACCCCGGGACTAGCTAACACCGGGGAGCTGTTTTTT; CDR3: CASSPTPGLANTGELFF; D: TRBD2; V: TRBV5-1; size: -; length: 17; J: TRBJ2-2
DNA: TGTGCCAGCAGCCTCCCTAGCGGGAGTCGAACCGGGGAGCTGTTTTTT; CDR3: CASSLPSGSRTGELFF; D: TRBD2; V: TRBV7-2; size: once; length: 16; J: TRBJ2-2
DNA: TGTGCCACCAGCAACCCGGGGGGTGGCGGGAGACCCTACAATGAGCAGTTCTTC; CDR3: CATSNPGGGGRPYNEQFF; D: TRBD2; V: TRBV15; size: -; length: 18; J: TRBJ2-1
DNA: TGTGCCAGCAGCCCCCCCCTCCTAGCGGGAAGCACAGATACGCAGTATTTT; CDR3: CASSPPLLAGSTDTQYF; D: TRBD2; V: TRBV28; size: -; length: 17; J: TRBJ2-3
DNA: TGTGCCAGCAGTGAATCCAGGGATGGCTACACCTTC; CDR3: CASSESRDGYTF; D: -; V: TRBV2; size: -; length: 12; J: TRBJ1-2
DNA: TGTGCCAGCAGCTTAGTAGAGGGGGTTCCGCTAATTAACTATGGCTACACCTTC; CDR3: CASSLVEGVPLINYGYTF; D: -; V: TRBV7-8; size: -; length: 18; J: TRBJ1-2
DNA: TGTGCCAGCAGAGGGAGGGGAGTGGAAAAACTGTTTTTT; CDR3: CASRGRGVEKLFF; D: -; V: TRBV28; size: -; length: 13; J: TRBJ1-4
DNA: TGTGCCAGCAGCCGATCTCAGGGCCCCCAAGAGACCCAGTACTTC; CDR3: CASSRSQGPQETQYF; D: -; V: TRBV6-2/TRBV6-3; size: -; length: 15; J: TRBJ2-5
DNA: TGTGCCAGCAGCCCCTTAGGGGCTTTTGGAGGAAACACCATATATTTT; CDR3: CASSPLGAFGGNTIYF; D: -; V: TRBV7-8; size: -; length: 16; J: TRBJ1-3
DNA: TGTGCCAGCAGGCTGACAGGGAATGGCTACACCTTC; CDR3: CASRLTGNGYTF; D: TRBD1; V: TRBV28; size: -; length: 12; J: TRBJ1-2
DNA: TGTGCCAGCAGCTTAGCCACAGGATTGCAAGAGACCCAGTACTTC; CDR3: CASSLATGLQETQYF; D: -; V: TRBV7-8; size: -; length: 15; J: TRBJ2-5
DNA: TGTGCCAGCTCACCAACGGGCCTAGCGGGAGGGCAAGAGACCCAGTACTTC; CDR3: CASSPTGLAGGQETQYF; D: TRBD2; V: TRBV18; size: -; length: 17; J: TRBJ2-5
DNA: TGTGCCAGCAGCCAGGGGGGGACCGGGGGCTACACCTTC; CDR3: CASSQGGTGGYTF; D: -; V: TRBV3-1/TRBV3-2; size: -; length: 13; J: TRBJ1-2
DNA: TGTGCCAGCAGTTTAGGGCTTCTCACTAGCGGGAGACTCGGCGGGGAGCTGTTTTTT; CDR3: CASSLGLLTSGRLGGELFF; D: TRBD2; V: TRBV27; size: -; length: 19; J: TRBJ2-2
DNA: TGCGCCAGCAGCTTTGGACAGGGGGCAGATACGCAGTATTTT; CDR3: CASSFGQGADTQYF; D: TRBD1; V: TRBV5-1; size: -; length: 14; J: TRBJ2-3
DNA: TGTGCCAGCAGTTTAGGCCAGGGGGATGGCTACACCTTC; CDR3: CASSLGQGDGYTF; D: TRBD1; V: TRBV27; size: -; length: 13; J: TRBJ1-2
DNA: TGTGCCAGCAGCACGGGGGGTCCTGGAAACACCATATATTTT; CDR3: CASSTGGPGNTIYF; D: -; V: TRBV5-4; size: -; length: 14; J: TRBJ1-3
DNA: TGTGCCAGCAGCCAAGAGAGGGCCAGGAACACTGAAGCTTTCTTT; CDR3: CASSQERARNTEAFF; D: -; V: TRBV3-1/TRBV3-2; size: many; length: 15; J: TRBJ1-1
DNA: TGTGCCAGCAGCTTACGACTAGCGGGAAGAGGGGAGCTGTTTTTT; CDR3: CASSLRLAGRGELFF; D: TRBD2; V: TRBV11-2; size: -; length: 15; J: TRBJ2-2
DNA: TGTGCCAGTAGTCCCCGACATGGTCAAGAGACCCAGTACTTC; CDR3: CASSPRHGQETQYF; D: -; V: TRBV19; size: -; length: 14; J: TRBJ2-5
DNA: TGCGCCAGCAGCCACACAGGGGCGAGCGAGTATGGCTACACCTTC; CDR3: CASSHTGASEYGYTF; D: TRBD1; V: TRBV4-1; size: few; length: 15; J: TRBJ1-2
DNA: TGTGCCAGCAGCTTAGCCCCAGGAGATACGCAGTATTTT; CDR3: CASSLAPGDTQYF; D: -; V: TRBV7-2; size: few; length: 13; J: TRBJ2-3
DNA: TGTGCCAGCAGCCAAGATATGTTCTCAGATACGCAGTATTTT; CDR3: CASSQDMFSDTQYF; D: -; V: TRBV3-1/TRBV3-2; size: -; length: 14; J: TRBJ2-3
DNA: TGTGCCAGCAGTGAACCAGGCAGGGAGGACCAGCCCCAGCATTTT; CDR3: CASSEPGREDQPQHF; D: -; V: TRBV25-1; size: -; length: 15; J: TRBJ1-5
DNA: TGTGCCAGTAGTATTGGACAGAGGGGCCACACCTTC; CDR3: CASSIGQRGHTF; D: -; V: TRBV19; size: -; length: 12; J: TRBJ1-2
DNA: TGTGCCACCAGTGATTTCCTCGAGGGGGCAGGGGAGACCCAGTACTTC; CDR3: CATSDFLEGAGETQYF; D: TRBD1; V: TRBV24-1; size: -; length: 16; J: TRBJ2-5
DNA: TGTGCCAGCAGAGTGACAGGGACAGAGACCCAGTACTTC; CDR3: CASRVTGTETQYF; D: TRBD1; V: TRBV12-3/TRBV12-4; size: -; length: 13; J: TRBJ2-5
DNA: TGTGCCAGCAGTCCTGCACAGGGGCCGGGGCAGCCCCAGCATTTT; CDR3: CASSPAQGPGQPQHF; D: TRBD1; V: TRBV28; size: -; length: 15; J: TRBJ1-5
DNA: TGTGCCAGCAGCACTCGTCGGGACAGGCAACCGCACCTCGCGAACACCGGGGAGCTGTTTTTT; CDR3: CASSTRRDRQPHLANTGELFF; D: -; V: TRBV21-1; size: once; length: 21; J: TRBJ2-2
DNA: TGCGCCAGCAGTGAGAGTAGCAGGGGCTACAATGAGCAGTTCTTC; CDR3: CASSESSRGYNEQFF; D: -; V: TRBV10-2; size: -; length: 15; J: TRBJ2-1
DNA: TGTGCCAGCAGCGTACGAACAGGGGAGACCCAGTACTTC; CDR3: CASSVRTGETQYF; D: -; V: TRBV9; size: -; length: 13; J: TRBJ2-5
DNA: TGCGCCAGCAGCTTGGCCGCGTTTGGCACTGAAGCTTTCTTT; CDR3: CASSLAAFGTEAFF; D: -; V: TRBV5-1; size: -; length: 14; J: TRBJ1-1